This T cell receptor beta chain was captured by sequencing in a study of blood T cell repertoires in COVID-19. Across the study: From T cells, B-cell-depleted T cells, or PBMCs came the material, which was cDNA or gDNA.

The V and J ends lost 3 bases and 2 bases respectively, with 11 bases between them. CDR1 is MDHEN, CDR2 SYDVKM, per germline. The CDR3 contains 15 residues. Per the study methods: Estimated nucleated cell counts came from reference gene primer amplification. TCRdb's table, derived via immunoSEQ multiplex PCR, lists solely in-frame clones and lacks some. The V and J calls and the clone size are those of that table, but D and trimming were determined from the DNA. The table has a few hundred thousand clones, 89% seen once. Sample: peripheral blood. This TCR was sampled from a middle-aged man with acute or convalescent COVID-19. V gene TRBV28 combines with J gene TRBJ1-5; D might be TRBD1 (5 bases). Here the CDR3 DNA reads TGTGCCAGCAGTTTGTCTCAACAGGGCAATCAGCCCCAGCATTTT. Translated, it gives CASSLSQQGNQPQHF.